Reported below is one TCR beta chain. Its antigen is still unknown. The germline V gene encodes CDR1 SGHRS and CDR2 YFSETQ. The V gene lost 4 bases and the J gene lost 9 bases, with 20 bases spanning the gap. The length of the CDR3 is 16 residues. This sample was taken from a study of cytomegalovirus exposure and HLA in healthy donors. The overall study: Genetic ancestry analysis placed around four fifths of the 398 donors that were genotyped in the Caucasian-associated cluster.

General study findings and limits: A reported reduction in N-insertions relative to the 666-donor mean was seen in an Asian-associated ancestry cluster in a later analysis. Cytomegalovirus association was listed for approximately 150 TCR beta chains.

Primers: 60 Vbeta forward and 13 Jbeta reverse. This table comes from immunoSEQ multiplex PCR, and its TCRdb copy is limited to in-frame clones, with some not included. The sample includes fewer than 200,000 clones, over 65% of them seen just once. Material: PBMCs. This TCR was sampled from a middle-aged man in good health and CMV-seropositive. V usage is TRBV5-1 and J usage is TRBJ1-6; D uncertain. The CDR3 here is CASSPAEGLLGSPLHF. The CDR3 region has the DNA TGCGCCAGCAGCCCCGCCGAGGGCCTCCTGGGTTCACCCCTCCACTTT.